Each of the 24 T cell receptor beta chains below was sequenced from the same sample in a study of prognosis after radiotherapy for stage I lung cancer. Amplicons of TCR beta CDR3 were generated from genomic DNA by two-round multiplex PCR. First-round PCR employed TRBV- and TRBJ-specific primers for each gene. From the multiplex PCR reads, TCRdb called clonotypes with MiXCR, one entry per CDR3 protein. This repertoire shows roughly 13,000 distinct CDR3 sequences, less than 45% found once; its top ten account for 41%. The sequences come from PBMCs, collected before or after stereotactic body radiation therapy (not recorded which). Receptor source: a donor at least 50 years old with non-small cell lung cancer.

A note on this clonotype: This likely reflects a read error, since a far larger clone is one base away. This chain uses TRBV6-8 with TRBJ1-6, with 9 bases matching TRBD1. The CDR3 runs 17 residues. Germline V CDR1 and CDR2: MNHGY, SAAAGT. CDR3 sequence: CASKGQGWILDNSPRHF. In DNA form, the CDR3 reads TGTGCCAGCAAGGGACAGGGCTGGATTTTAGATAATTCACCCCGCCACTTT.

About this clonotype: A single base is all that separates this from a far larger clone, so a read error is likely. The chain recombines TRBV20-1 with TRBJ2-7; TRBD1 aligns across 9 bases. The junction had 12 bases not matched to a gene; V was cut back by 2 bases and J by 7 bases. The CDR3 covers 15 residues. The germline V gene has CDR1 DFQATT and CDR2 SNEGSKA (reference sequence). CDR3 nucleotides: TGCAGTGCTAGAAGGACGGGACAGGGTTACAATGAGCAGTACTTC. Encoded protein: CSARRTGQGYNEQYF.

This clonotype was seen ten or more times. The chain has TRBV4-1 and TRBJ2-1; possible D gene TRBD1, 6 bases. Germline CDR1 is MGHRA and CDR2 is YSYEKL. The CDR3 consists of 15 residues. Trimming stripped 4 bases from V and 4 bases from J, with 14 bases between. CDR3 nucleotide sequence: TGCGCCAGCAGCCCCGGGACACTAGATTACAATGAGCAGTTCTTC. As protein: CASSPGTLDYNEQFF.

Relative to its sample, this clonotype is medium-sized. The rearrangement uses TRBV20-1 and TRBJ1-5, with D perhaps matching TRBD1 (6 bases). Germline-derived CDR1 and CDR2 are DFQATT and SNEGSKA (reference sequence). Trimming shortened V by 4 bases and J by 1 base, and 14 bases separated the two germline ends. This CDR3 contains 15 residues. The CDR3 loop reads CSATNRVRSNQPQHF. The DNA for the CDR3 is TGCAGTGCTACCAACAGGGTGCGAAGCAATCAGCCCCAGCATTTT.

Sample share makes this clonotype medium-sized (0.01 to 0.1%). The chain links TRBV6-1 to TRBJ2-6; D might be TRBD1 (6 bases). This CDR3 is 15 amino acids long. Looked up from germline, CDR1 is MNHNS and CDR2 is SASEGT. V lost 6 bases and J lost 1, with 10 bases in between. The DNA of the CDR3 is TGTGCCAGCAGATTACAGGGATCTGGGGCCAACGTCCTGACTTTC. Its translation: CASRLQGSGANVLTF.

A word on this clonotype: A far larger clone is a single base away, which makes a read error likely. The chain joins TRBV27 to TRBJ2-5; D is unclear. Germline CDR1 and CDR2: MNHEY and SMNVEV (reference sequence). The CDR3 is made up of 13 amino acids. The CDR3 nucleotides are TGTGCCAGCAGTCTAATGAGATACAATGAGCAGTTATTC. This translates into CASSLMRYNEQLF.

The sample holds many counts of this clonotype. In DNA form, the CDR3 reads TGTGCCAGCAGCTGGCAGGTGGGCGATGAGCAGTTCTTC. It yields the protein CASSWQVGDEQFF. J is TRBJ2-1 and V is TRBV5-4; D not certain. The CDR3 covers 13 residues. Germline CDR1 SGHNT, CDR2 YYREEE (reference sequence). With 3 bases removed from V and 8 bases from J, the gap between germline ends came to 12 bases.

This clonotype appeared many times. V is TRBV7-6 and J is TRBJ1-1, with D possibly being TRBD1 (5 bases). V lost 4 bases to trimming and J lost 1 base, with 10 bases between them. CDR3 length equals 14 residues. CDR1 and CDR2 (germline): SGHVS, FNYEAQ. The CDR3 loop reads CASSSSGGNTEAFF. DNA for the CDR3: TGTGCCAGCAGCTCGTCCGGGGGGAACACTGAAGCTTTCTTT.

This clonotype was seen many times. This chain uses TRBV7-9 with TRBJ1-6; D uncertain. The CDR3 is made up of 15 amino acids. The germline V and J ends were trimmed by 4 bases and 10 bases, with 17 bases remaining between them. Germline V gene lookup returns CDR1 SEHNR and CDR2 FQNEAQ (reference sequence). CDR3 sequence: CASSSDSSQLSPLHF. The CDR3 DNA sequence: TGTGCCAGCAGCTCAGACTCGAGTCAGTTATCACCCCTCCACTTT.

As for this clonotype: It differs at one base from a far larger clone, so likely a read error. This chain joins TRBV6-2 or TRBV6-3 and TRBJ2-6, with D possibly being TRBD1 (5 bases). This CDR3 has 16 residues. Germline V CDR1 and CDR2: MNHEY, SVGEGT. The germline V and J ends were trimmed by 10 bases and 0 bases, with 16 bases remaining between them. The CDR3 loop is CAISQDSRSGANVLTF. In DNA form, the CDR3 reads TGTGCCATTTCACAAGACAGCCGCTCTGGGGCCAACGTCCTGACTTTC.

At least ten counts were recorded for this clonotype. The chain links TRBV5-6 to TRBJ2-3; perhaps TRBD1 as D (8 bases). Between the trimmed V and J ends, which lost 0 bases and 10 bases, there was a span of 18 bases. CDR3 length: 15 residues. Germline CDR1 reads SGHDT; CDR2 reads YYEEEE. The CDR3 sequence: CASSLEQGGLRAQYF. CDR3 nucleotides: TGTGCCAGCAGCTTGGAACAGGGGGGGCTTCGTGCGCAGTATTTT.

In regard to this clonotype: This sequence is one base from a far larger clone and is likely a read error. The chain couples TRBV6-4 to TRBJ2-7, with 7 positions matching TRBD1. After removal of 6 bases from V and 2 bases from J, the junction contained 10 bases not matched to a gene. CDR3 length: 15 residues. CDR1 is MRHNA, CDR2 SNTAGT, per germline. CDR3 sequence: CASSMKGGPTYEQYF. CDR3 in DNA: TGTGCCAGCAGCATGAAAGGGGGCCCGACCTACGAGCAGTACTTC.

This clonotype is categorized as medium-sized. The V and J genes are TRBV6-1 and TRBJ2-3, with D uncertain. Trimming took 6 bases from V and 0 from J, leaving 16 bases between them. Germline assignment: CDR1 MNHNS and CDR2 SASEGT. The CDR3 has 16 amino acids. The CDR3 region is CASSPTTASSTDTQYF. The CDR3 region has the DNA TGTGCCAGCAGCCCCACGACCGCCTCTAGCACAGATACGCAGTATTTT.

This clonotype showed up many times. CDR3 bases: TGCAGTGCTAGAGAAACAGGGGCAAATCAGCCCCAGCATTTT. Its translation: CSARETGANQPQHF. The V gene is TRBV20-1, the J gene TRBJ1-5, with TRBD1 matching 7 bases. The junction had 3 bases not matched to a gene; V was cut back by 0 bases and J by 4 bases. The CDR3 has 14 amino acids. Germline loops: CDR1 DFQATT, CDR2 SNEGSKA (reference sequence).

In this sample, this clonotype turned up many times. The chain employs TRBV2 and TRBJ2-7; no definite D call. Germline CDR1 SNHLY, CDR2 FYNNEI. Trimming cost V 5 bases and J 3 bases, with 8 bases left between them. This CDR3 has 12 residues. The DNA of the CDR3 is TGTGCCAGCAGTCCCACAGACTACGAGCAGTACTTC. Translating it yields CASSPTDYEQYF.

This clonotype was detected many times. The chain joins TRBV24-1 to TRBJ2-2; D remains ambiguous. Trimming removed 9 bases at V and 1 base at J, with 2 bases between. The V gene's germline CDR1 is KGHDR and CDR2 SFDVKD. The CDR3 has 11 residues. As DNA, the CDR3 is TGTGCCACCCAGAACACCGGGGAGCTGTTTTTT. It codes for CATQNTGELFF.

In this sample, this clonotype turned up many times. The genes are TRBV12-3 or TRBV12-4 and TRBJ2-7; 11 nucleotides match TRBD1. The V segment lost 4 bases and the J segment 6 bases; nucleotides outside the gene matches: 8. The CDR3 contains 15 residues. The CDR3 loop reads CASSSGGTGGFEQYF. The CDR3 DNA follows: TGTGCCAGCAGTTCAGGCGGGACAGGGGGTTTCGAGCAGTACTTC.

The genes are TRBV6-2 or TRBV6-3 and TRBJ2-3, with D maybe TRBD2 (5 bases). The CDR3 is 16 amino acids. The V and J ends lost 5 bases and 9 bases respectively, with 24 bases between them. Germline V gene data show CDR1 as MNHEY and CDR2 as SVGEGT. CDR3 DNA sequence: TGTGCCAGCAGTAACAACACTAGGGTCCCCCCAAAGACGCAGTATTTT. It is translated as CASSNNTRVPPKTQYF.

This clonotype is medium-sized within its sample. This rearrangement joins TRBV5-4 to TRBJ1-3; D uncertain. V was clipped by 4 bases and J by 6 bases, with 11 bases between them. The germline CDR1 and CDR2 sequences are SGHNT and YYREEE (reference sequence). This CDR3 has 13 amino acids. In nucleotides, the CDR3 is TGTGCCAGCAGCCCGGGGAGGGAAAACACCATATATTTT. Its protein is CASSPGRENTIYF.

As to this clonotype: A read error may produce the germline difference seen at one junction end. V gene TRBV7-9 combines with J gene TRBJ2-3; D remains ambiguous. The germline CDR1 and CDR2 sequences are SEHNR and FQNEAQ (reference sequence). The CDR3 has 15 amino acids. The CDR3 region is CSSSLTLSYTDTQYF. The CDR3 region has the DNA TGTTCCAGCAGTTTAACTCTATCGTACACAGATACGCAGTATTTT.

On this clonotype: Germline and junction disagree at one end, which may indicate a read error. The DNA of the CDR3 is TGTGCCAGCATCCGGACAGGGGGTTCCTACGGGCAGTACTTC. As protein: CASIRTGGSYGQYF. This chain links TRBV11-1 with TRBJ2-7; 10 nucleotides match TRBD1. Germline CDR1 reads SGHAT; CDR2 reads FQDESV (reference sequence). The CDR3 totals 14 residues.

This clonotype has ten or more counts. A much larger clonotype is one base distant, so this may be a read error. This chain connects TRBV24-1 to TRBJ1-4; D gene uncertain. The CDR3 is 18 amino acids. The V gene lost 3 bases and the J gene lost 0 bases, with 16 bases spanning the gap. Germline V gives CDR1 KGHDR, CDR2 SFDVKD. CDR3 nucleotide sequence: TGTGCCACCAGTGATCCCTCCGTGAAGGACTCAACTAATGAAAAACTGTTTTTT. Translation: CATSDPSVKDSTNEKLFF.

The CDR3 region is CASSEDSGGAVEQYF. The CDR3, as DNA: TGTGCCAGCAGTGAGGATAGCGGGGGGGCGGTCGAGCAGTACTTC. The chain links TRBV28 to TRBJ2-7; 11 nucleotides align to TRBD2. With 5 bases clipped from V and 6 bases from J, the junction kept 9 bases outside the gene matches. This CDR3 is 15 amino acids long. The germline gives CDR1 MDHEN, CDR2 SYDVKM.

The CDR3 protein is CASSLHILNYGYTF. The CDR3 nucleotides read TGCGCCAGCAGCTTACACATATTAAACTATGGCTACACCTTC. This chain joins TRBV5-1 and TRBJ1-2; D is unresolved. Germline V gene data show CDR1 as SGHRS and CDR2 as YFSETQ. Deletions cut 2 bases from V and 2 bases from J, with 10 bases between. The CDR3 consists of 14 residues.